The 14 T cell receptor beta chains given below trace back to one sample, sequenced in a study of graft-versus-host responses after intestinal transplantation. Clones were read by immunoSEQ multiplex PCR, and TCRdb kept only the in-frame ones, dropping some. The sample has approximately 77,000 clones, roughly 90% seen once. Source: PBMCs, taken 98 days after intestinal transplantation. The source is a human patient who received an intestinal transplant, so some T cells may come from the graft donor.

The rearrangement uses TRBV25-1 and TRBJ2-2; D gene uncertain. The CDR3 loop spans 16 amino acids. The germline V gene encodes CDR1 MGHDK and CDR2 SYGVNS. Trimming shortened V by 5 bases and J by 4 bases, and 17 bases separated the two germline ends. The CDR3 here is CASSSPGPSGTGELFF. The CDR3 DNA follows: TGTGCCAGCAGTTCGCCGGGTCCCTCGGGCACCGGGGAGCTGTTTTTT.

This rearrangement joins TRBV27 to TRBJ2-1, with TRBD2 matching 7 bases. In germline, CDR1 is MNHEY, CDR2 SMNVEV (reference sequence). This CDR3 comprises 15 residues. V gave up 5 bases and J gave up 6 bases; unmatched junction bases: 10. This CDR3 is CASSPSRASGNEQFF. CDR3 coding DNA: TGTGCCAGCAGTCCCTCCCGGGCTAGCGGCAATGAGCAGTTCTTC.

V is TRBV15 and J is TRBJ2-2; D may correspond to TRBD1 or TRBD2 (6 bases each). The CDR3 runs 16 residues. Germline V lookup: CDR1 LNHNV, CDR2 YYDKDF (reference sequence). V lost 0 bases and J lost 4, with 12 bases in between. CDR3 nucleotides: TGTGCCACCAGCAGAGATATCGGAGGGGGCACCGGGGAGCTGTTTTTT. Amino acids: CATSRDIGGGTGELFF.

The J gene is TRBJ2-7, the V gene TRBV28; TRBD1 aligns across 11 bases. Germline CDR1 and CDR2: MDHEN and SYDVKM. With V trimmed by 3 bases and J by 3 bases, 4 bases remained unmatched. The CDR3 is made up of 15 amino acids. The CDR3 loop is CASSFGDRGFYEQYF. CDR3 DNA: TGTGCCAGCAGTTTCGGGGACAGGGGGTTCTACGAGCAGTACTTC.

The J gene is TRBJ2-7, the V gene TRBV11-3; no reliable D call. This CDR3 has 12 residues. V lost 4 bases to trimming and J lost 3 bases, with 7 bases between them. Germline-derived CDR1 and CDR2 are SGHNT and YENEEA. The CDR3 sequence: CASSSDGYEQYF. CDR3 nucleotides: TGTGCCAGCAGCTCGGACGGCTACGAGCAGTACTTC. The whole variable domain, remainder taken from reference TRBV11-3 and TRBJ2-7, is EAGVVQSPRYKIIEKKQPVAFWCNPISGHNTLYWYLQNLGQGPELLIRYENEEAVDDSQLPKDRFSAERLKGVDSTLKIQPAELGDSAVYLCASSSDGYEQYFGPGTRLTVT.

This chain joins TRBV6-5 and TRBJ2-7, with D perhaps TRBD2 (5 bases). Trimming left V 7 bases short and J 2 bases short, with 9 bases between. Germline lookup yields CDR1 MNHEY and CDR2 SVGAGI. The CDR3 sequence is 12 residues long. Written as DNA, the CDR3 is TGTGCCAGCAAGGCGACTACCTACGAGCAGTACTTC. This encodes CASKATTYEQYF.

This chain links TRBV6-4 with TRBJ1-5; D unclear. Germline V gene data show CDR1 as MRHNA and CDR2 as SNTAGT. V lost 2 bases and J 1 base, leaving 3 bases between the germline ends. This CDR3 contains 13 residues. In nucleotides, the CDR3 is TGTGCCAGCAGTGACGACAGCAATCAGCCCCAGCATTTT. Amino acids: CASSDDSNQPQHF.

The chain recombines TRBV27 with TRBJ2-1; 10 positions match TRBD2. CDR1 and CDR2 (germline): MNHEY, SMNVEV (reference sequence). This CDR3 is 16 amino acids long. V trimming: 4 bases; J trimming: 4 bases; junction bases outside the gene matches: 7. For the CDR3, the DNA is TGTGCCAGCAGTTATGGACTAGCGGAGGCGTACAATGAGCAGTTCTTC. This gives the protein CASSYGLAEAYNEQFF.

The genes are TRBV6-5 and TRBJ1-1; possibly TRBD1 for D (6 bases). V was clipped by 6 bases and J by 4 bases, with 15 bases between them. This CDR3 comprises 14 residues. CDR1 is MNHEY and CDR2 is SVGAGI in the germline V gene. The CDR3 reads CASRPDIRGTEAFF. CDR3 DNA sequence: TGTGCCAGCAGACCCGATATCAGGGGCACTGAAGCTTTCTTT.

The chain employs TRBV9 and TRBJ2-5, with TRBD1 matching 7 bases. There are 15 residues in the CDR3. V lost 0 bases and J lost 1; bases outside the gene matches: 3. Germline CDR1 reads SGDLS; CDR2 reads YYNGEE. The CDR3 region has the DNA TGTGCCAGCAGCGTAGGAGGGGACAGCCAAGAGACCCAGTACTTC. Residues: CASSVGGDSQETQYF.

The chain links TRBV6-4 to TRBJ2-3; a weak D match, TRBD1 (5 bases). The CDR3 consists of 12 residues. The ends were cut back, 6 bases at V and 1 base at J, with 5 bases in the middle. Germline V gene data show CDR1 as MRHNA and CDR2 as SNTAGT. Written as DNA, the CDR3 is TGTGCCAGCAGGACAGGCACAGATACGCAGTATTTT. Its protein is CASRTGTDTQYF.

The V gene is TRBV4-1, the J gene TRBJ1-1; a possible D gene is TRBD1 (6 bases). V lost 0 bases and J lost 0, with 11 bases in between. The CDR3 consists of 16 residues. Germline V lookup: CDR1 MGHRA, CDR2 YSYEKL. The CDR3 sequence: CASSQEFWDMNTEAFF. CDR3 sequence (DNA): TGCGCCAGCAGCCAAGAATTCTGGGACATGAACACTGAAGCTTTCTTT.

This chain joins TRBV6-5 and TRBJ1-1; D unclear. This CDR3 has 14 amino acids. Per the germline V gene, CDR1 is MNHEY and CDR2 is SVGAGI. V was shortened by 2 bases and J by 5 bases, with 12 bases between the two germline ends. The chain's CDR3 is CASSYGVTWTEAFF. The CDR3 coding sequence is TGTGCCAGCAGTTACGGAGTGACTTGGACTGAAGCTTTCTTT.

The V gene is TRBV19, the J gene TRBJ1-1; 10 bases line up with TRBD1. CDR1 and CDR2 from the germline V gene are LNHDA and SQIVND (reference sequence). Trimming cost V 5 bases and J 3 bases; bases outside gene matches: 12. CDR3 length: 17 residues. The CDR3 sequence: CASSPRTGGIGYTEAFF. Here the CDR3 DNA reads TGTGCCAGTAGTCCTCGGACAGGGGGAATCGGGTACACTGAAGCTTTCTTT.